The 14 T cell receptor beta chains below come from one sample, sequenced in a study of blood T cell repertoires in COVID-19. Only in-frame clones appear in the TCRdb table, and some are missing; sequencing was by immunoSEQ multiplex PCR. The sample consists of roughly 160,000 clones, approximately 81% of them appearing once. What was sequenced was peripheral blood. These TCRs come from a man between 18 and 29 years old with active or convalescent COVID-19.

The rearrangement uses TRBV11-2 and TRBJ2-7; D is ambiguous. V was cut by 4 bases and J by 2 bases, with 12 bases left in between. Germline V lookup: CDR1 SGHAT, CDR2 FQNNGV. This CDR3 spans 14 amino acids. The CDR3 sequence: CASSSRGYTYEQYF. The CDR3 DNA follows: TGTGCCAGCAGCTCCAGAGGATATACCTACGAGCAGTACTTC.

This chain links TRBV27 with TRBJ1-2; 7 bases line up with TRBD1. J lost 0 bases, V lost 5 bases, and 6 bases had no gene match. This CDR3 has 15 residues. Germline-derived CDR1 and CDR2 are MNHEY and SMNVEV (reference sequence). CDR3 coding DNA: TGTGCCAGCAGTCCGAGGGGGACAGCTAACTATGGCTACACCTTC. Translation gives CASSPRGTANYGYTF.

This clone was seen only once. This chain connects TRBV7-2 to TRBJ2-5; D unclear. Per germline, CDR1 SGHTA and CDR2 FQGNSA. V was trimmed by 5 bases and J by 2 bases, leaving 15 bases between them. The CDR3 consists of 15 residues. The CDR3 region has the DNA TGTGCCAGCAGCCCGTGGCCGACAAGTCAAGAGACCCAGTACTTC. It yields the protein CASSPWPTSQETQYF.

The J gene is TRBJ1-6, the V gene TRBV2; D is perhaps TRBD1 (5 bases). Germline CDR1 SNHLY, CDR2 FYNNEI. This CDR3 spans 15 amino acids. The V end lost 6 bases, the J end lost 0 bases, and 9 bases lay between the germline ends. Written as DNA, the CDR3 is TGTGCCAGCAGGGTGGGGGGCTCCTATAATTCACCCCTCCACTTT. Residues: CASRVGGSYNSPLHF. The entire variable domain, with the rest obtained from reference TRBV2 and TRBJ1-6, is as follows: EPEVTQTPSHQVTQMGQEVILRCVPISNHLYFYWYRQILGQKVEFLVSFYNNEISEKSEIFDDQFSVERPDGSNFTLKIRSTKLEDSAMYFCASRVGGSYNSPLHFGNGTRLTVT.

The chain has TRBV7-2 and TRBJ1-5; 7 nucleotides agree with TRBD1. V shed 3 bases, J shed 6 bases, and the junction held 14 bases outside the gene matches. Germline CDR1 and CDR2: SGHTA and FQGNSA. The CDR3 is 17 amino acids. The CDR3 DNA follows: TGTGCCAGCAGCTTCATTTCTGGGACAGCCGGGGGTCAGCCCCAGCATTTT. Amino acids: CASSFISGTAGGQPQHF.

This chain uses TRBV18 with TRBJ1-2; 7 positions match TRBD1. The CDR3 has 15 residues. The trim removed 3 bases at V and 0 bases at J, leaving 4 bases unmatched. Germline CDR1 KGHSH, CDR2 LQKENI. In nucleotides, the CDR3 is TGTGCCAGCTCACCCTTCGGGACAGCTAACTATGGCTACACCTTC. This translates into CASSPFGTANYGYTF.

The rearrangement joins TRBV12-3 or TRBV12-4 to TRBJ1-5; unclear D gene. This CDR3 contains 13 residues. Trimming removed 3 bases from V and 7 bases from J, with 10 bases in between. The CDR3 bases are TGTGCCAGCAGTTTGGCAGGTAACCAGCCCCAGCATTTT. Protein product: CASSLAGNQPQHF.

As regards this clone: Other nucleotide sequences in the sample specify the same CDR3. The chain couples TRBV9 to TRBJ2-1; 9 bases are shared with TRBD1. Germline CDR1 and CDR2: SGDLS and YYNGEE. This CDR3 region has 18 residues. Trimming cost V 3 bases and J 1 base; bases outside gene matches: 11. The CDR3 loop is CASSAGQGKARSYNEQFF. The CDR3 DNA sequence: TGTGCCAGCAGCGCGGGACAGGGAAAGGCAAGGTCCTACAATGAGCAGTTCTTC.

The rearrangement links TRBV7-2 to TRBJ2-7, with TRBD2 matching over 8 bases. The CDR3 extends over 15 amino acids. V lost 1 base, J lost 3 bases, and 5 bases stayed unmatched. Germline CDR1 is SGHTA and CDR2 is FQGNSA. The CDR3 bases are TGTGCCAGCAGCTTAGTCTCGGGGGGGGACTACGAGCAGTACTTC. Translating it yields CASSLVSGGDYEQYF.

The chain employs TRBV6-5 and TRBJ2-6; D perhaps matches TRBD2 (5 bases). Trimming took 0 bases from V and 0 from J, leaving 6 bases between them. Germline CDR1 and CDR2: MNHEY and SVGAGI. The CDR3 consists of 16 residues. DNA for the CDR3: TGTGCCAGCAGTTACTCTGGACTCTCTGGGGCCAACGTCCTGACTTTC. This encodes CASSYSGLSGANVLTF.

The chain links TRBV4-3 to TRBJ2-4; maybe TRBD1 (6 bases). The length of the CDR3 is 16 residues. CDR1 and CDR2 from the germline V gene are LGHNA and YSLEER. The V end lost 1 base, the J end lost 5 bases, and 15 bases lay between the germline ends. The CDR3 nucleotides are TGCGCCAGCAGCCAAGGAACAGGGAGTGGCCAAAACATTCAGTACTTC. It encodes CASSQGTGSGQNIQYF.

The chain has TRBV19 and TRBJ2-1, with 12 bases matching TRBD2. The germline V gene encodes CDR1 LNHDA and CDR2 SQIVND (reference sequence). This CDR3 has 15 residues. The V gene end was trimmed by 10 bases and the J gene end by 6 bases; junction bases not matched to a gene: 10. CDR3 protein: CATTLLAGGVNEQFF. The CDR3 nucleotides read TGTGCCACTACCCTTCTAGCGGGGGGGGTCAATGAGCAGTTCTTC.

This chain uses TRBV4-3 with TRBJ2-2; weak D call: TRBD2 (5 bases). The CDR3 spans 14 residues. The germline CDR1 and CDR2 sequences are LGHNA and YSLEER. Trimming stripped 4 bases from V and 6 bases from J, with 12 bases between. CDR3 amino acids: CASSLNVGAGELFF. Here the CDR3 DNA reads TGCGCCAGCAGCCTAAATGTCGGGGCCGGGGAGCTGTTTTTT.

The chain links TRBV11-2 to TRBJ1-6; 8 nucleotides agree with TRBD1. The germline V gene encodes CDR1 SGHAT and CDR2 FQNNGV. J gave up 7 bases and V 5 bases, and 4 bases lay outside the gene matches. There are 14 residues in the CDR3. The CDR3 nucleotides are TGTGCCAGCAGCGGGGGACAGGTGAATTCACCCCTCCACTTT. Its protein is CASSGGQVNSPLHF.